A selection of T cell receptor beta chains follows, all from one sample in a study of blood T cell repertoires in COVID-19. TCRdb's table, derived via immunoSEQ multiplex PCR, lists solely in-frame clones and lacks some. The data hold about 300,000 clones, with approximately 90% observed a single time. Sequenced material: PBMCs or T cells enriched from blood (not recorded which). Receptor source: a woman aged 18-29 years who had recovered from COVID-19. Each CDR3 is given with its conserved first and last residue. D genes are given only for firm matches. Some rows have no size entry. The others give once, few or many, or a class for an expanded clone.

abundance | j_gene | v_gene | d_gene | CDR3aa | CDR3nt
- | TRBJ1-1 | TRBV3-1/TRBV3-2 | - | CASSQEGGDTEAFF | TGTGCCAGCAGCCAAGAAGGAGGGGACACTGAAGCTTTCTTT
- | TRBJ2-2 | TRBV27 | TRBD1 | CASSLRYGTGGARTGELFF | TGTGCCAGCAGTTTACGTTATGGGACAGGGGGCGCGAGGACCGGGGAGCTGTTTTTT
- | TRBJ2-7 | TRBV18 | TRBD2 | CASSPTTSGAYEQYF | TGTGCCAGCTCACCGACGACTAGCGGCGCCTACGAGCAGTACTTC
- | TRBJ1-6 | TRBV29-1 | - | CSARGGINSPLHF | TGCAGCGCAAGAGGGGGTATTAATTCACCCCTCCACTTT
- | TRBJ1-2 | TRBV30 | - | CALAGGNYGYTF | TGTGCCTTGGCGGGGGGCAACTATGGCTACACCTTC
- | TRBJ2-7 | TRBV7-9 | - | CASSFTGGEQYF | TGTGCCAGCAGCTTCACAGGCGGCGAGCAGTACTTC
- | TRBJ1-4 | TRBV5-4 | TRBD1 | CASSSRTGQGEKLFF | TGTGCCAGCAGCTCCCGGACAGGGCAGGGGGAAAAACTGTTTTTT
few | TRBJ2-2 | TRBV27 | - | CASSLGGGLTGELFF | TGTGCCAGCAGTTTAGGTGGGGGCCTCACCGGGGAGCTGTTTTTT
- | TRBJ1-2 | TRBV29-1 | TRBD1 | CSVDYNRDRGNYGYTF | TGCAGCGTTGATTATAACCGGGACAGGGGGAACTATGGCTACACCTTC
- | TRBJ1-1 | TRBV4-1 | - | CASSDGKDTEAFF | TGCGCCAGCAGCGACGGGAAGGACACTGAAGCTTTCTTT
few | TRBJ2-2 | TRBV19 | TRBD1 | CASRRQGNTGELFF | TGTGCCAGTAGACGACAGGGCAACACCGGGGAGCTGTTTTTT
- | TRBJ2-5 | TRBV28 | - | CASSLPGVRETQYF | TGTGCCAGCAGTTTACCAGGGGTCAGGGAGACCCAGTACTTC
- | TRBJ2-1 | TRBV7-9 | - | CASSLRTPGNEQFF | TGTGCCAGCAGCTTACGGACCCCGGGGAATGAGCAGTTCTTC
once | TRBJ1-6 | TRBV5-1 | - | CASSFEQENSPLHF | TGCGCCAGCAGCTTCGAACAGGAGAATTCACCCCTCCACTTT
- | TRBJ1-1 | TRBV5-4 | - | CASSSQGVGTEAFF | TGTGCCAGCAGCTCACAGGGAGTAGGAACTGAAGCTTTCTTT
- | TRBJ1-6 | TRBV7-9 | - | CASTSGTPSSYNSPLHF | TGTGCCAGCACCTCAGGGACTCCGAGCTCCTATAATTCACCCCTCCACTTT
- | TRBJ2-7 | TRBV11-2 | TRBD2 | CASSLSGGGPGSYEQYF | TGTGCCAGCAGCTTAAGCGGGGGGGGCCCGGGGTCCTACGAGCAGTACTTC
- | TRBJ2-6 | TRBV10-3 | TRBD1 | CAISDGRTAKDRGGPPPGANVLTF | TGTGCCATCAGTGATGGGAGAACCGCCAAAGACAGGGGGGGCCCTCCTCCCGGGGCCAACGTCCTGACTTTC
- | TRBJ1-5 | TRBV24-1 | - | CATSDRINQPQHF | TGTGCCACCAGTGACAGAATCAATCAGCCCCAGCATTTT
- | TRBJ2-1 | TRBV5-6 | - | CASSPRGRHNEQFF | TGTGCCAGCAGCCCCCGCGGAAGACACAATGAGCAGTTCTTC
- | TRBJ1-1 | TRBV6-1 | TRBD1 | CASSALGQGAYRTEAFF | TGTGCCAGCAGTGCCTTGGGACAGGGGGCGTATAGGACTGAAGCTTTCTTT
- | TRBJ1-4 | TRBV5-6 | - | CASSRRRTPTTNEKLFF | TGTGCCAGCAGCAGGAGACGGACACCTACAACTAATGAAAAACTGTTTTTT
- | TRBJ2-2 | TRBV9 | - | CASSQASYGELFF | TGTGCCAGCAGTCAGGCGAGTTATGGGGAGCTGTTTTTT
- | TRBJ2-3 | TRBV7-6 | - | CASSLDAVSTDTQYF | TGTGCCAGCAGCTTAGACGCGGTGAGCACAGATACGCAGTATTTT
- | TRBJ1-2 | TRBV9 | TRBD1 | CASSAGQGIGGYTF | TGTGCCAGCAGTGCGGGACAGGGAATCGGTGGCTACACCTTC
- | TRBJ1-5 | TRBV5-1 | TRBD1 | CASSIQGGIQPQHF | TGCGCCAGCAGCATACAGGGGGGGATACAGCCCCAGCATTTT
- | TRBJ2-1 | TRBV7-9 | TRBD2 | CASSSAGTSSYEQFF | TGTGCCAGCAGCTCAGCCGGGACTAGCTCCTATGAGCAGTTCTTC
- | TRBJ1-1 | TRBV18 | - | CASSPPTGNTEAFF | TGTGCCAGCTCACCACCGACGGGGAACACTGAAGCTTTCTTT
- | TRBJ1-2 | TRBV7-3 | - | CASSSGTLSPYGYTF | TGTGCCAGCAGCTCCGGGACACTCTCGCCTTATGGCTACACCTTC
- | TRBJ1-2 | TRBV7-3 | - | CASRPSPGVYGYTF | TGTGCCAGCAGACCGTCTCCAGGGGTCTATGGCTACACCTTC
- | TRBJ1-2 | TRBV28 | TRBD1 | CASSSGTGRTMGYTF | TGTGCCAGCAGTTCCGGGACAGGTCGTACGATGGGCTACACCTTC
- | TRBJ2-2 | TRBV19 | - | CASSMLQGGRGELFF | TGTGCCAGTAGTATGCTTCAGGGGGGTAGAGGGGAGCTGTTTTTT
- | TRBJ2-2 | TRBV5-4 | - | CASSLAGERGTGELFF | TGTGCCAGCAGCTTGGCGGGAGAACGTGGTACCGGGGAGCTGTTTTTT
- | TRBJ2-7 | TRBV7-3 | TRBD1 | CASSLVGQGAGEQYF | TGTGCCAGCAGCTTGGTGGGACAGGGGGCCGGGGAGCAGTACTTC
- | TRBJ1-4 | TRBV7-3 | - | CASSLYLGGINEKLFF | TGTGCCAGCAGCTTATATCTTGGGGGCATCAATGAAAAACTGTTTTTT
- | TRBJ2-7 | TRBV7-9 | - | CASSLMVRTSYEQYF | TGTGCCAGCAGCTTAATGGTGAGAACTTCCTACGAGCAGTACTTC
- | TRBJ2-7 | TRBV5-1 | TRBD2 | CASSLAGTSSYEQYF | TGCGCCAGCAGCTTGGCCGGGACTAGCTCCTACGAGCAGTACTTC
few | TRBJ1-2 | TRBV5-8 | - | CASSLAVGVGGYTF | TGTGCCAGCAGCTTGGCCGTCGGGGTAGGCGGCTACACCTTC
- | TRBJ2-7 | TRBV28 | - | CASTNRVEQYF | TGTGCCAGCACAAACAGGGTAGAGCAGTACTTC
- | TRBJ2-1 | TRBV9 | - | CASSANGLAIYNEQFF | TGTGCCAGCAGCGCCAATGGACTCGCCATCTACAATGAGCAGTTCTTC
- | TRBJ1-1 | TRBV27 | TRBD1 | CASSFTGDTEAFF | TGTGCCAGCAGTTTCACAGGGGACACTGAAGCTTTCTTT
once | TRBJ2-7 | TRBV5-4 | - | CASSLEPGGTYEQYF | TGTGCCAGCAGCTTAGAACCCGGAGGAACCTACGAGCAGTACTTC
once | TRBJ1-1 | TRBV19 | - | CASSINGGSTEAFF | TGTGCCAGTAGTATAAATGGGGGGAGCACTGAAGCTTTCTTT
- | TRBJ1-2 | TRBV18 | TRBD1 | CASSLYSPIGTGTYGYTF | TGTGCCAGCTCCCTTTACTCCCCTATCGGGACAGGGACCTATGGCTACACCTTC
- | TRBJ1-1 | TRBV9 | - | CASSQLDSMNTEAFF | TGTGCCAGCAGCCAACTCGACAGCATGAACACTGAAGCTTTCTTT
- | TRBJ1-2 | TRBV10-3 | - | CAIRVEGYGYTF | TGTGCCATCAGGGTAGAGGGCTATGGCTACACCTTC
- | TRBJ1-4 | TRBV5-1 | - | CASSLDSRSANEKLFF | TGCGCCAGCAGCTTGGACAGTAGGTCGGCTAATGAAAAACTGTTTTTT
once | TRBJ2-7 | TRBV3-1/TRBV3-2 | TRBD2 | CASSHELARKYF | TGTGCCAGCAGCCACGAACTAGCGAGAAAGTACTTC
- | TRBJ1-2 | TRBV28 | TRBD1 | CASTGTAIRGYTF | TGTGCCAGTACCGGGACAGCAATCCGTGGCTACACCTTC
- | TRBJ1-4 | TRBV21-1 | - | CASSKLLFSNEKLFF | TGTGCCAGCAGCAAACTCTTGTTCTCCAATGAAAAACTGTTTTTT
- | TRBJ2-2 | TRBV6-5 | TRBD1 | CASSYWTGSNTGELFF | TGTGCCAGCAGTTACTGGACAGGGTCGAACACCGGGGAGCTGTTTTTT
- | TRBJ2-2 | TRBV19 | TRBD2 | CASSRTSGGTGELFF | TGTGCCAGTAGCCGGACTAGCGGGGGGACCGGGGAGCTGTTTTTT